These T cell receptor beta chains were read from a single sample in a study of CD8 T cell repertoires and HIV-1 epitope variants. Sequencing was performed with immunoSEQ multiplex PCR; in TCRdb, only in-frame clones are kept and a portion is missing. The table shows 4,800 or so clones, with approximately 67% occurring only once. Their specific antigens are unknown. The specimen was cultured CD8+ T cells derived from PBMCs. The source is a male donor with HIV. The CDR3 runs from the conserved cysteine through the conserved F or W. The D gene is left open where the match is weak. Size is omitted from some rows. Given values are once, few, many or a class for expanded clones.

DNA	CDR3	size	J	D	V
TGTGCCAGCAGCTTGCGGACAGGGGATTACCTACCTGGCAATGAGCAGTTCTTC	CASSLRTGDYLPGNEQFF	.	TRBJ2-1	TRBD1	TRBV7-3
TGTGCCAGCAGCTCGGACAGCACCGGGGAGCTGTTTTTT	CASSSDSTGELFF	medium-sized	TRBJ2-2	.	TRBV6-5
TGTGCCAGCAAGCTAGGGCGAAGGAGCTCTGGAAACACCATATATTTT	CASKLGRRSSGNTIYF	.	TRBJ1-3	.	TRBV28
TGTGCCAGTAGTCGTTCAGGGGCGGTTTCGGGCGTAAGCTACACCTTC	CASSRSGAVSGVSYTF	few	TRBJ1-2	.	TRBV19
TGCGCCAGCAGCCAGGGGGGACCCTCCAACTATGGCTACACCTTC	CASSQGGPSNYGYTF	.	TRBJ1-2	.	TRBV4-1
TGTGCCAGCAGCCCAGCAGAAGCGAACACCGGGGAGCTGTTTTTT	CASSPAEANTGELFF	.	TRBJ2-2	.	TRBV7-9
TGTGCCAGCAGTTACTCCGGCTATAACAATGAGCAGTTCTTC	CASSYSGYNNEQFF	.	TRBJ2-1	.	TRBV6-5
TGTGCCAGCAGCGTAGGTACGGCAGGAGTTAGAGCTTTCTTT	CASSVGTAGVRAFF	.	TRBJ1-1	.	TRBV9
TGTGCCAGCAGCTTGGCGGGAGTACACTACAATGAGCAGTTCTTC	CASSLAGVHYNEQFF	.	TRBJ2-1	TRBD2	TRBV7-9
TGTGCCAGCCTTCATACACAGGGAGGAGACACTGAAGCTTTCTTT	CASLHTQGGDTEAFF	.	TRBJ1-1	.	TRBV27
TGTGCCAGCAGCTTGTTGGCGGGGGGCCCCTACGAGCAGTACTTC	CASSLLAGGPYEQYF	.	TRBJ2-7	TRBD2	TRBV5-4
TGTGCCAGCAGCGGCGATCTAGCGGGAGGATCTGAGACCCAGTACTTC	CASSGDLAGGSETQYF	.	TRBJ2-5	TRBD2	TRBV9
TGTGCCAGCAGTTACTCAGCGGCCAGCTCCTACAATGAGCAGTTCTTC	CASSYSAASSYNEQFF	.	TRBJ2-1	.	TRBV6-5
TGTGCCAGCAGCCGGGGAAACTATGGCTACACCTTC	CASSRGNYGYTF	.	TRBJ1-2	.	TRBV6-5